The 31 T cell receptor beta chains below all came from one sample that was sequenced in a study of cytomegalovirus exposure and HLA in healthy donors. Both 60 Vbeta primers and 13 Jbeta primers went into the PCR. Sequencing was performed with immunoSEQ multiplex PCR; in TCRdb, only in-frame clones are kept and a portion is missing. The table has roughly 73,000 clones, 70% to 80% seen once. The sequenced material came from PBMCs. The origin of the receptors is a man aged 35 to 55 in good health and CMV-seronegative.

V is TRBV4-2 and J is TRBJ2-5; D remains unclear. The germline V gene encodes CDR1 LGHNA and CDR2 YNFKEQ. This CDR3 region has 14 residues. Trimming shortened V by 5 bases and J by 4 bases, and 14 bases separated the two germline ends. Written as DNA, the CDR3 is TGTGCCAGCAGCTCGGCACAGCCCGGAGAGACCCAGTACTTC. Its translation is CASSSAQPGETQYF.

The chain joins TRBV5-1 to TRBJ2-1; 11 bases map to TRBD2. This CDR3 is built from 16 residues. Germline CDR1 SGHRS, CDR2 YFSETQ. V trimming: 0 bases; J trimming: 6 bases; junction bases outside the gene matches: 5. CDR3 residues: CASSLALAGGRNEQFF. The CDR3 DNA sequence: TGCGCCAGCAGCTTGGCTCTAGCGGGGGGCCGCAATGAGCAGTTCTTC.

The chain links TRBV20-1 to TRBJ2-7; no clear D gene. Germline assignment: CDR1 DFQATT and CDR2 SNEGSKA (reference sequence). V gave up 0 bases and J gave up 6 bases, with 6 bases separating them. The CDR3 is 11 residues long. The DNA for the CDR3 is TGCAGTGCTAGAGATGTCGGCGAGCAGTACTTC. Protein sequence: CSARDVGEQYF.

The chain links TRBV6-1 to TRBJ1-5, with 7 positions matching TRBD1. Germline CDR1 reads MNHNS; CDR2 reads SASEGT. Trimming took 0 bases from V and 4 from J; bases not matched to a gene: 9. CDR3 length: 17 residues. DNA for the CDR3: TGTGCCAGCAGTGAAGCGACCACAGGGGCCCGGAATCAGCCCCAGCATTTT. It is translated as CASSEATTGARNQPQHF.

The rearrangement links TRBV5-1 to TRBJ2-5; 12 bases are a match to TRBD2. Germline CDR1 reads SGHRS; CDR2 reads YFSETQ. This CDR3 spans 15 amino acids. Trimming cost V 2 bases and J 2 bases; bases outside gene matches: 1. The CDR3 here is CASSFGLAGQETQYF. The CDR3 DNA reads as TGCGCCAGCAGCTTCGGACTAGCGGGGCAAGAGACCCAGTACTTC.

This sequence joins TRBV11-2 and TRBJ2-1; 8 bases fit TRBD1. CDR3 length: 16 amino acids. V lost 1 base to trimming and J lost 3 bases; unmatched junction nucleotides: 5. From germline, CDR1 is SGHAT and CDR2 FQNNGV. The CDR3 DNA reads as TGTGCCAGCAGCTTAGTACAGGGACAGGACTACAATGAGCAGTTCTTC. Its protein is CASSLVQGQDYNEQFF.

V is TRBV7-9 and J is TRBJ2-7; D remains unclear. V lost 3 bases and J lost 3, with 3 bases in between. CDR3 length: 11 residues. Germline loops: CDR1 SEHNR, CDR2 FQNEAQ (reference sequence). Here the CDR3 reads CASSFRYEQYF. The CDR3 DNA sequence: TGTGCCAGCAGCTTCCGCTACGAGCAGTACTTC. Together with reference TRBV7-9 and TRBJ2-7, the CDR3 gives the full variable domain: DTGVSQNPRHKITKRGQNVTFRCDPISEHNRLYWYRQTLGQGPEFLTYFQNEAQLEKSRLLSDRFSAERPKGSFSTLEIQRTEQGDSAMYLCASSFRYEQYFGPGTRLTVT.

This chain links TRBV10-3 with TRBJ2-5; no clear D. The CDR3 extends over 17 amino acids. The V end lost 0 bases, the J end lost 3 bases, and 17 bases lay between the germline ends. Germline V CDR1 and CDR2: ENHRY, SYGVKD. As DNA, the CDR3 is TGTGCCATCAGTGAGTCCCCCCTGCGGATACCTGAAGAGACCCAGTACTTC. Protein sequence: CAISESPLRIPEETQYF.

The sample holds one count of this clone. This chain uses TRBV4-3 with TRBJ2-2; 8 positions match TRBD2. The CDR3 length is 19 residues. Germline V lookup: CDR1 LGHNA, CDR2 YSLEER. V lost 1 base to trimming and J lost 3 bases; unmatched junction nucleotides: 13. Here the CDR3 reads CASSQVVVSGGLYTGELFF. The CDR3 coding sequence is TGCGCCAGCAGCCAAGTTGTTGTCAGCGGGGGACTTTACACCGGGGAGCTGTTTTTT.

The rearrangement links TRBV7-2 to TRBJ1-5; D may be TRBD1 (6 bases). The germline V and J ends were trimmed by 9 bases and 9 bases, with 18 bases remaining between them. The V gene's germline CDR1 is SGHTA and CDR2 FQGNSA. This CDR3 comprises 13 residues. The CDR3 DNA reads TGTGCCAGTGCCGACAGGTGGAACGGGCCCCAGCATTTT. This codes for CASADRWNGPQHF.

The rearrangement links TRBV5-8 to TRBJ2-1; D is perhaps TRBD1 (6 bases). V was pared by 2 bases and J by 0 bases, with 21 bases between. Per the germline V gene, CDR1 is SGHTS and CDR2 is YDEGEE. This CDR3 contains 19 residues. The CDR3 nucleotides are TGTGCCAGCAGCTTCATCAGGGGTCTTCTTCTATACTCCTACAATGAGCAGTTCTTC. Translating gives CASSFIRGLLLYSYNEQFF. Looking up the rest from reference TRBV5-8 and TRBJ2-1 gives the full variable domain: EAGVTQSPTHLIKTRGQQATLRCSPISGHTSVYWYQQALGLGLQFLLWYDEGEERNRGNFPPRFSGRQFPNYSSELNVNALELEDSALYLCASSFIRGLLLYSYNEQFFGPGTRLTVL.

The chain couples TRBV7-2 to TRBJ1-2, with D maybe TRBD1 (6 bases). From germline, CDR1 is SGHTA and CDR2 FQGNSA. The CDR3 contains 14 residues. Trimming stripped 5 bases from V and 2 bases from J, with 12 bases between. CDR3 nucleotide sequence: TGTGCCAGCAGCCCCCTAGGACAGAACTATGGCTACACCTTC. Translation gives CASSPLGQNYGYTF.

The chain recombines TRBV9 with TRBJ1-2; the match to TRBD1 covers 8 bases. Germline trimming cut 3 bases from V and 3 bases from J; bases unmatched to any gene: 7. Germline V gene lookup returns CDR1 SGDLS and CDR2 YYNGEE. The CDR3 has 15 amino acids. CDR3 in amino acids: CASSGRTGKDYGYTF. The CDR3 DNA is TGTGCCAGCAGCGGAAGGACAGGGAAAGACTATGGCTACACCTTC.

DNA for the CDR3: TGTGCCAGCAGCCCAGCGGACAACTATGGCTACACCTTC. It is translated as CASSPADNYGYTF. This rearrangement joins TRBV11-1 to TRBJ1-2, with no clear D. Looked up from germline, CDR1 is SGHAT and CDR2 is FQDESV (reference sequence). The CDR3 spans 13 residues. Trimming cost V 5 bases and J 2 bases, with 9 bases left between them. Based on the CDR3 plus reference TRBV11-1 and TRBJ1-2, the full variable domain is EAEVAQSPRYKITEKSQAVAFWCDPISGHATLYWYRQILGQGPELLVQFQDESVVDDSQLPKDRFSAERLKGVDSTLKIQPAELGDSAMYLCASSPADNYGYTFGSGTRLTVV.

The table lists this clone with a count of one. The J gene is TRBJ1-4, the V gene TRBV29-1; 8 bases line up with TRBD1. The CDR3 is 15 residues long. The V gene's germline CDR1 is SQVTM and CDR2 ANQGSEA. J gave up 3 bases and V 3 bases, and 6 bases lay outside the gene matches. CDR3 coding DNA: TGCAGCGTTGAGGACCAGGGGGCTCCTAATGAAAAACTGTTTTTT. This encodes CSVEDQGAPNEKLFF.

The genes are TRBV2 and TRBJ2-5; maybe TRBD1 (5 bases). The V gene's germline CDR1 is SNHLY and CDR2 FYNNEI. The CDR3 is made up of 14 amino acids. Trimming pared 0 bases from V and 4 bases from J, leaving 9 bases between. The CDR3 nucleotides are TGTGCCAGCAGTGAAGCGCTCCAGGGAGAGACCCAGTACTTC. Translated, it gives CASSEALQGETQYF.

The chain combines TRBV4-3 with TRBJ2-3; TRBD2 matches at 10 bases. Germline CDR1 reads LGHNA; CDR2 reads YSLEER. J was trimmed by 1 base and V by 0 bases; bases with no gene match: 7. The CDR3 has 18 residues. The CDR3 nucleotides read TGCGCCAGCAGCCAAGATGGGGTAGCGGGGGGACGCACAGATACGCAGTATTTT. Its translation is CASSQDGVAGGRTDTQYF.

This clone came up a few times. The chain couples TRBV11-3 to TRBJ1-1; no clear D gene. This CDR3 spans 14 amino acids. V dropped 3 bases and J dropped 5 bases, with 13 bases sitting between them. Germline-derived CDR1 and CDR2 are SGHNT and YENEEA. CDR3 coding DNA: TGTGCCAGCAGCTTTTCGTCCTCGGAGACTGAAGCTTTCTTT. As protein: CASSFSSSETEAFF.

This chain joins TRBV5-4 and TRBJ2-1; 13 bases map to TRBD2. V gave up 0 bases and J gave up 4 bases; unmatched junction bases: 7. Germline loops: CDR1 SGHNT, CDR2 YYREEE (reference sequence). The CDR3 length is 18 residues. The CDR3 region has the DNA TGTGCCAGCAGCTTGGGACTAGCGGGGGGCAACCTTTACAATGAGCAGTTCTTC. Protein product: CASSLGLAGGNLYNEQFF. The whole variable domain, filled in from reference TRBV5-4 and TRBJ2-1, reads ETGVTQSPTHLIKTRGQQVTLRCSSQSGHNTVSWYQQALGQGPQFIFQYYREEENGRGNFPPRFSGLQFPNYSSELNVNALELDDSALYLCASSLGLAGGNLYNEQFFGPGTRLTVL.

The chain carries TRBV5-1 and TRBJ2-2, with TRBD1 matching 8 bases. CDR3 length: 15 amino acids. Germline trimming cut 4 bases from V and 0 bases from J; bases unmatched to any gene: 2. Germline CDR1 reads SGHRS; CDR2 reads YFSETQ. For the CDR3, the DNA is TGCGCCAGCAGCCCGACAGGGGCGAACACCGGGGAGCTGTTTTTT. Translating gives CASSPTGANTGELFF.

This clone was seen more than once but under ten times. CDR3 bases: TGTGCCAGCAGCCCGAGGGCGGCCCAAGAGACCCAGTACTTC. Translation gives CASSPRAAQETQYF. The rearrangement links TRBV7-2 to TRBJ2-5, with a possible D match to TRBD2 (5 bases). The V gene lost 5 bases and the J gene lost 1 base, with 11 bases spanning the gap. The V gene's germline CDR1 is SGHTA and CDR2 FQGNSA. The CDR3 is 14 residues long.

This clone was seen ten or more times. This chain links TRBV4-3 with TRBJ1-3, with 8 nucleotides matching TRBD1. CDR3 length: 16 residues. V shed 4 bases and J 1 base; nucleotides not matched to a gene: 6. In germline, CDR1 is LGHNA, CDR2 YSLEER. CDR3 nucleotide sequence: TGCGCCAGCAGCCTTGGACAGGGTTCGTCTGGAAACACCATATATTTT. This sequence encodes CASSLGQGSSGNTIYF.

The CDR3 is CASSTADRGRRGHGYTF. CDR3 DNA: TGTGCCAGTAGTACCGCGGACAGGGGGAGACGTGGGCATGGCTACACCTTC. V is TRBV19 and J is TRBJ1-2; 10 bases align to TRBD1. V was pared by 4 bases and J by 6 bases, with 14 bases of the junction left unmatched. This CDR3 has 17 amino acids. The germline gives CDR1 LNHDA, CDR2 SQIVND (reference sequence).

The V and J genes are TRBV25-1 and TRBJ1-4; D might be TRBD1 (5 bases). Deletions cut 0 bases from V and 10 bases from J, with 21 bases between. CDR1 is MGHDK and CDR2 is SYGVNS in the germline V gene. The CDR3 spans 17 residues. The CDR3 sequence is CASSEYFTGTAGGKLFF. The CDR3 bases are TGTGCCAGCAGTGAATATTTCACCGGGACCGCGGGAGGAAAACTGTTTTTT.

This chain uses TRBV5-6 with TRBJ1-2; 8 bases align to TRBD1. J lost 7 bases, V lost 4 bases, and 12 bases had no gene match. Germline CDR1 SGHDT, CDR2 YYEEEE. The CDR3 runs 15 residues. This CDR3 is CASSSLAGGAGGYTF. Here the CDR3 DNA reads TGTGCCAGCAGCAGTCTTGCAGGGGGCGCTGGTGGCTACACCTTC.

The rearrangement uses TRBV7-2 and TRBJ1-2; D uncertain. The CDR3 sequence is 15 residues long. Germline V gene data show CDR1 as SGHTA and CDR2 as FQGNSA. The V end was cut by 1 base, the J end by 2 bases, with 11 bases between. The CDR3 loop reads CASSLVAGSNYGYTF. The CDR3 DNA follows: TGTGCCAGCAGCTTAGTAGCGGGATCGAACTATGGCTACACCTTC.

This clone was picked up one time. The chain links TRBV28 to TRBJ1-4; no clear D gene. V lost 5 bases, J lost 8 bases, and 9 bases lay in between. Germline V gene lookup returns CDR1 MDHEN and CDR2 SYDVKM. The CDR3 loop spans 12 amino acids. This chain's CDR3 is CASSPGGEKLFF. The CDR3 DNA reads TGTGCCAGCAGTCCGGGTGGGGAAAAACTGTTTTTT. Combining the CDR3 with reference TRBV28 and TRBJ1-4 gives the whole variable domain DVKVTQSSRYLVKRTGEKVFLECVQDMDHENMFWYRQDPGLGLRLIYFSYDVKMKEKGDIPEGYSVSREKKERFSLILESASTNQTSMYLCASSPGGEKLFFGSGTQLSVL.

This clone was seen a few times. The V and J genes are TRBV27 and TRBJ2-3; no clear D. The CDR3 length is 16 residues. CDR1 and CDR2 from the germline V gene are MNHEY and SMNVEV (reference sequence). Trimming pared 3 bases from V and 9 bases from J, leaving 22 bases between. CDR3 DNA: TGTGCCAGCAGTTTCCTACCCGGTAGCTACCTTATGACGCAGTATTTT. Protein product: CASSFLPGSYLMTQYF.

V and J are TRBV9 and TRBJ2-5; D unclear. Germline lookup yields CDR1 SGDLS and CDR2 YYNGEE. V was cut by 0 bases and J by 2 bases, with 8 bases left in between. The CDR3 covers 14 residues. The CDR3 region is CASSVAPLQETQYF. Written as DNA, the CDR3 is TGTGCCAGCAGCGTAGCCCCTTTACAAGAGACCCAGTACTTC. The whole variable domain, filled in from reference TRBV9 and TRBJ2-5, reads DSGVTQTPKHLITATGQRVTLRCSPRSGDLSVYWYQQSLDQGLQFLIQYYNGEERAKGNILERFSAQQFPDLHSELNLSSLELGDSALYFCASSVAPLQETQYFGPGTRLLVL.

The chain joins TRBV2 to TRBJ1-5; the match to TRBD1 covers 7 bases. Losses at the gene ends were 7 bases for V and 7 bases for J; bases not matched to a gene: 10. The CDR3 runs 14 residues. From germline, CDR1 is SNHLY and CDR2 FYNNEI. DNA of the CDR3: TGTGCCAGCACTTTTGACAGGACAGGACAGCCCCAGCATTTT. As protein: CASTFDRTGQPQHF. The full variable domain, with the rest looked up from reference TRBV2 and TRBJ1-5, is EPEVTQTPSHQVTQMGQEVILRCVPISNHLYFYWYRQILGQKVEFLVSFYNNEISEKSEIFDDQFSVERPDGSNFTLKIRSTKLEDSAMYFCASTFDRTGQPQHFGDGTRLSIL.

V is TRBV5-3 and J is TRBJ2-5; maybe TRBD1 (6 bases). The J call could be wrong; TRBJ2-7 is a better fit for the DNA end. TRBV5-3 is known as an ORF, though its function is uncertain. The CDR3 is 12 residues long. The CDR3 sequence: CARNRGIYEQYF. CDR3 nucleotides: TGTGCCAGAAATAGGGGGATCTACGAGCAGTACTTC.